This T cell receptor beta chain is drawn from a study of tumor-infiltrating lymphocytes in primary liver carcinoma. A constant-region primer primed TCR beta cDNA synthesis from roughly 500 ng of total RNA. It was through three nested multiplex PCR rounds of slightly modified ARM-PCR that TCR beta libraries arose. Researchers ran the first two PCR rounds for roughly 11 cycles each with TRBV1-TRBV30 forward primers and a C-beta reverse primer. TCRdb used MiXCR to reprocess the multiplex PCR reads, holding one entry per CDR3 protein. The sample has around 40,000 distinct CDR3 sequences, approximately 73% seen once. Total RNA and DNA came together from around 18-30 mg of bulk tissue without cell sorting. CDR3 size: 15 residues. Germline V gives CDR1 SGHDT, CDR2 YYEEEE. This clonotype was observed once. Compared with germline, one end of the junction differs, possibly owing to a read error.

V gene TRBV5-6 combines with J gene TRBJ1-1; TRBD1 matches 9 bases. This clonotype originated in a man aged 35 to 55 with primary liver carcinoma and hepatitis B virus infection. The material sequenced was liver tumor tissue from sampling region 2. This sample's subset: tumor region T2, inferior pole. In DNA, the CDR3 is TGTGCCAGCAGCTCCCTAGACAGGGGGAACAGTGAAACTTTCTTT. Its translation is CASSSLDRGNSETFF.